Each of the 29 T cell receptor beta chains below was sequenced from the same sample in a study of T cells in Graves' hyperthyroidism and ophthalmopathy. The TCR beta CDR3 regions underwent amplification using RNA transcripts as the source. With the HTBI primer set, the TCR CDR3 went through a first round of RT-PCR. TCRdb re-called the multiplex PCR reads with MiXCR, one entry per CDR3 protein. The data contain approximately 530,000 distinct CDR3 sequences, 16% of them singletons. Source material: blood. These receptors all stem from a young woman with Graves' hyperthyroidism.

This clonotype was observed many times. The rearrangement uses TRBV2 and TRBJ2-7; 8 nucleotides line up with TRBD1. CDR3 length: 14 residues. Germline V gives CDR1 SNHLY, CDR2 FYNNEI. After removal of 6 bases from V and 2 bases from J, the junction contained 6 bases not matched to a gene. The DNA for the CDR3 is TGTGCCAGCAGGAACCGGGACAGGACCTACGAGCAGTACTTC. It yields the protein CASRNRDRTYEQYF.

This clonotype was observed at least ten times. The chain carries TRBV7-4 and TRBJ1-5; 12 bases match TRBD1. The trim removed 5 bases at V and 5 bases at J, leaving 13 bases unmatched. Germline CDR1 and CDR2: SGHVT and SQSDAQ. CDR3 length: 18 amino acids. CDR3 region: CASSTQLPGTGGYQPQHF. The CDR3 DNA sequence: TGTGCCAGCAGCACCCAGCTTCCCGGGACAGGGGGCTATCAGCCCCAGCATTTT.

The rearrangement uses TRBV6-2 or TRBV6-3 and TRBJ1-4, with a possible D match to TRBD1 (6 bases). The CDR3 sequence is 14 residues long. Germline values: CDR1 MNHEY, CDR2 SVGEGT. V lost 2 bases, J lost 7 bases, and 11 bases lay in between. The chain's CDR3 is CASSYRGAGEKLFF. CDR3 DNA sequence: TGTGCCAGCAGTTACCGGGGGGCTGGTGAAAAACTGTTTTTT.

The table lists this clonotype with many counts. This chain joins TRBV7-9 and TRBJ1-1; D remains unclear. The CDR3 contains 17 residues. Trimming left V 5 bases short and J 0 bases short, with 19 bases between. The germline V gene encodes CDR1 SEHNR and CDR2 FQNEAQ (reference sequence). The CDR3 reads CASSRRSISSMNTEAFF. CDR3 bases: TGTGCCAGCAGCCGCCGTTCGATTTCAAGCATGAACACTGAAGCTTTCTTT.

This clonotype was counted at least ten times. The genes are TRBV29-1 and TRBJ2-7; D remains unclear. V gave up 7 bases and J gave up 0 bases, with 16 bases separating them. From germline, CDR1 is SQVTM and CDR2 ANQGSEA. The CDR3 covers 14 residues. The CDR3 bases are TGCAGCGCCAGAACCGGGTTGAGCTCCTACGAGCAGTACTTC. This gives the protein CSARTGLSSYEQYF.

This clonotype was observed at least ten times. The chain joins TRBV7-9 to TRBJ2-1; D remains ambiguous. The CDR3 length is 17 residues. Germline V gene lookup returns CDR1 SEHNR and CDR2 FQNEAQ (reference sequence). V lost 3 bases and J 1 base, leaving 16 bases between the germline ends. Written as DNA, the CDR3 is TGTGCCAGCAGCTTCGGTCTCTCCGAGGTGTCCTACAATGAGCAGTTCTTC. It translates to CASSFGLSEVSYNEQFF.

This clonotype was recorded at least ten times. The chain recombines TRBV6-5 with TRBJ2-1, with TRBD1 identical over 8 bases. Germline values: CDR1 MNHEY, CDR2 SVGAGI. This CDR3 contains 15 residues. V shed 2 bases, J shed 2 bases, and the junction held 2 bases outside the gene matches. The chain's CDR3 is CASSYNRGAYNEQFF. The CDR3 DNA reads TGTGCCAGCAGTTACAACAGGGGGGCCTACAATGAGCAGTTCTTC.

The V gene is TRBV6-1, the J gene TRBJ2-1, with 9 bases lining up with TRBD2. This CDR3 has 17 residues. The V gene end was trimmed by 4 bases and the J gene end by 2 bases; junction bases not matched to a gene: 9. CDR1 is MNHNS, CDR2 SASEGT, per germline. CDR3 sequence: CASSALSGGVTYNEQFF. Written as DNA, the CDR3 is TGTGCCAGCAGTGCACTTAGCGGGGGCGTTACCTACAATGAGCAGTTCTTC.

This clonotype has a count of ten or more. The CDR3 bases are TGTGCCAGCAGAACCCCGACGGGTCATACGCAGTATTTT. The encoded protein is CASRTPTGHTQYF. V and J are TRBV12-3 or TRBV12-4 and TRBJ2-3, with no clear D. There are 13 residues in the CDR3. V was trimmed by 6 bases and J by 7 bases, leaving 14 bases between them.

This chain connects TRBV6-1 to TRBJ2-3; weak D call: TRBD1 (5 bases). The germline V gene encodes CDR1 MNHNS and CDR2 SASEGT. The germline V and J ends were trimmed by 6 bases and 1 base, with 14 bases remaining between them. This CDR3 has 15 residues. Here the CDR3 reads CASRTLEGGTDTQYF. CDR3 in DNA: TGTGCCAGCAGAACCCTAGAAGGGGGCACAGATACGCAGTATTTT.

This clonotype was seen repeatedly, ten times or more. This chain uses TRBV5-1 with TRBJ2-1; 9 positions agree with TRBD1. The CDR3 runs to 13 residues. With 4 bases clipped from V and 9 bases from J, the junction kept 5 bases outside the gene matches. Per the germline V gene, CDR1 is SGHRS and CDR2 is YFSETQ. CDR3 nucleotides: TGCGCCAGCAGCCTCGGACAGGGGACTGAGCAGTTCTTC. The encoded protein is CASSLGQGTEQFF.

This clonotype appeared a few times. J is TRBJ1-3 and V is TRBV12-3 or TRBV12-4; D gene uncertain. This CDR3 has 11 residues. V dropped 7 bases and J dropped 4 bases, with 5 bases sitting between them. For the CDR3, the DNA is TGTGCCAGCACCTTAGGAAACACCATATATTTT. Residues: CASTLGNTIYF.

This clonotype was picked up many times. The chain uses TRBV7-2 and TRBJ2-3, with 9 bases that match TRBD1. The CDR3 loop spans 15 amino acids. J lost 9 bases, V lost 5 bases, and 12 bases had no gene match. Germline V gene sequence: CDR1 SGHTA, CDR2 FQGNSA. The CDR3 DNA reads TGTGCCAGCAGCGGACCCGGGACAGGGAGTCGAACGCAGTATTTT. Its translation is CASSGPGTGSRTQYF.

This clonotype appeared many times. The chain carries TRBV24-1 and TRBJ1-5, with TRBD1 as a possible D gene (5 bases). The germline V gene encodes CDR1 KGHDR and CDR2 SFDVKD. V dropped 4 bases and J dropped 5 bases, with 8 bases sitting between them. The CDR3 length is 13 residues. CDR3 nucleotides: TGTGCCACCAGTGAAAAGACAGATCAGCCCCAGCATTTT. It is translated as CATSEKTDQPQHF.

This clonotype was observed many times. V gene TRBV2 combines with J gene TRBJ2-7; 11 positions match TRBD2. The V gene end was trimmed by 6 bases and the J gene end by 3 bases; junction bases not matched to a gene: 10. Per the germline V gene, CDR1 is SNHLY and CDR2 is FYNNEI. CDR3 length: 16 amino acids. CDR3 DNA: TGTGCCAGCAGGCGTGACCCGGGACTAGCGGACTACGAGCAGTACTTC. Amino acid sequence: CASRRDPGLADYEQYF.

This clonotype was observed at least ten times. The chain combines TRBV2 with TRBJ1-5; TRBD1 agrees at 8 bases. The V segment lost 7 bases and the J segment 5 bases; nucleotides outside the gene matches: 4. The CDR3 contains 13 residues. Germline V gene lookup returns CDR1 SNHLY and CDR2 FYNNEI. CDR3 DNA: TGTGCCAGCAACTACAGGGGGGATCAGCCCCAGCATTTT. Protein product: CASNYRGDQPQHF.

In its sample, this clonotype was seen many times. V usage is TRBV5-5 and J usage is TRBJ2-7; D is perhaps TRBD2 (7 bases). V dropped 5 bases and J dropped 2 bases, with 17 bases sitting between them. The CDR3 runs to 15 residues. Germline values: CDR1 SGHKS, CDR2 YYEKEE (reference sequence). The CDR3 reads CASRKGGTTTYEQYF. DNA of the CDR3: TGTGCCAGCAGAAAAGGGGGGACTACCACCTACGAGCAGTACTTC.

This clonotype has only a few counts. The chain carries TRBV28 and TRBJ1-1, with D possibly being TRBD1 (5 bases). Germline CDR1 MDHEN, CDR2 SYDVKM. CDR3 size: 11 residues. Trimming left V 10 bases short and J 6 bases short, with 12 bases between. The CDR3 here is CATDWDAEAFF. The DNA of the CDR3 is TGTGCCACGGACTGGGACGCTGAAGCTTTCTTT.

The sample holds many counts of this clonotype. This rearrangement joins TRBV28 to TRBJ2-7; D tentatively fits TRBD1 or TRBD2 (6 bases each). Trimming cost V 6 bases and J 6 bases, with 21 bases left between them. The CDR3 is 15 amino acids. Germline V gives CDR1 MDHEN, CDR2 SYDVKM. In DNA form, the CDR3 reads TGTGCCAGCAGGGACCGGGGGCGCGGTTCGGTCGAGCAGTACTTC. This codes for CASRDRGRGSVEQYF.

This clonotype was picked up many times. The chain joins TRBV12-3 or TRBV12-4 to TRBJ2-5; 10 bases align to TRBD2. V lost 3 bases to trimming and J lost 2 bases; unmatched junction nucleotides: 3. This CDR3 is 15 amino acids long. CDR3 DNA sequence: TGTGCCAGCAGTTTCGAGCGGGGGGGACAAGAGACCCAGTACTTC. Protein product: CASSFERGGQETQYF.

The rearrangement joins TRBV9 to TRBJ2-3, with 10 nucleotides matching TRBD2. With 0 bases clipped from V and 6 bases from J, the junction kept 7 bases outside the gene matches. Germline CDR1 SGDLS, CDR2 YYNGEE. The CDR3 contains 16 residues. CDR3 amino acids: CASSVEGAGGRDTQYF. Here the CDR3 DNA reads TGTGCCAGCAGCGTAGAAGGAGCGGGGGGGCGGGATACGCAGTATTTT. The whole variable domain, filled in from reference TRBV9 and TRBJ2-3, reads DSGVTQTPKHLITATGQRVTLRCSPRSGDLSVYWYQQSLDQGLQFLIQYYNGEERAKGNILERFSAQQFPDLHSELNLSSLELGDSALYFCASSVEGAGGRDTQYFGPGTRLTVL.

This clonotype was seen at least ten times. The chain carries TRBV10-3 and TRBJ2-3; D call uncertain. The CDR3 runs 11 residues. Germline values: CDR1 ENHRY, CDR2 SYGVKD. V shed 2 bases and J shed 3 bases, with 0 bases lying between them. The CDR3 protein is CAISETDTQYF. The CDR3 nucleotides are TGTGCCATCAGTGAGACAGATACGCAGTATTTT.

There are a few counts of this clonotype. J is TRBJ1-4 and V is TRBV5-6, with 9 bases matching TRBD1. The CDR3 extends over 15 amino acids. Germline assignment: CDR1 SGHDT and CDR2 YYEEEE. V shed 1 base, J shed 8 bases, and the junction held 6 bases outside the gene matches. The CDR3: CASSLWTGVVEKLFF. CDR3 bases: TGTGCCAGCAGCTTGTGGACAGGGGTCGTCGAAAAACTGTTTTTT.

The chain uses TRBV2 and TRBJ1-4; D not certain. Between the trimmed V and J ends, which lost 8 bases and 0 bases, there was a span of 22 bases. The CDR3 sequence is 18 residues long. Germline-derived CDR1 and CDR2 are SNHLY and FYNNEI. CDR3 in amino acids: CASDPSHGRPSTNEKLFF. DNA for the CDR3: TGTGCCAGCGATCCCTCACACGGGAGACCTTCAACTAATGAAAAACTGTTTTTT. Combining the CDR3 with reference TRBV2 and TRBJ1-4 gives the whole variable domain EPEVTQTPSHQVTQMGQEVILRCVPISNHLYFYWYRQILGQKVEFLVSFYNNEISEKSEIFDDQFSVERPDGSNFTLKIRSTKLEDSAMYFCASDPSHGRPSTNEKLFFGSGTQLSVL.

This clonotype was detected only a few times. The rearrangement uses TRBV28 and TRBJ2-7; no reliable D call. The CDR3 is made up of 12 amino acids. Germline CDR1 and CDR2: MDHEN and SYDVKM. Trimming left V 5 bases short and J 7 bases short, with 12 bases between. CDR3 protein: CASSLSRAEQYF. The CDR3 DNA follows: TGTGCCAGCAGTCTGAGCCGGGCGGAGCAGTACTTC.

The table lists this clonotype with a few counts. This chain joins TRBV15 and TRBJ1-5; TRBD1 matches 7 bases. The CDR3 totals 17 residues. CDR1 is LNHNV, CDR2 YYDKDF, per germline (reference sequence). V was clipped by 5 bases and J by 0 bases; unmatched bases: 10. The CDR3 DNA reads as TGTGCCACCAGCCCTTGGAAAGGGGGCATTAGCAATCAGCCCCAGCATTTT. This encodes CATSPWKGGISNQPQHF. Looking up the rest from reference TRBV15 and TRBJ1-5 gives the full variable domain: DAMVIQNPRYQVTQFGKPVTLSCSQTLNHNVMYWYQQKSSQAPKLLFHYYDKDFNNEADTPDNFQSRRPNTSFCFLDIRSPGLGDTAMYLCATSPWKGGISNQPQHFGDGTRLSIL.

The chain couples TRBV20-1 to TRBJ2-2, with D possibly being TRBD1 or TRBD2 (6 bases each). Germline assignment: CDR1 DFQATT and CDR2 SNEGSKA (reference sequence). The CDR3 has 15 residues. Trimming left V 3 bases short and J 4 bases short, with 15 bases between. The CDR3 coding sequence is TGCAGTGCTAGGGGGGCGGGGCTTATCACCGGGGAGCTGTTTTTT. It codes for CSARGAGLITGELFF.

This clonotype was observed many times. This sequence joins TRBV27 and TRBJ2-2, with D tentatively TRBD2 (6 bases). Per the germline V gene, CDR1 is MNHEY and CDR2 is SMNVEV (reference sequence). Trimming pared 4 bases from V and 4 bases from J, leaving 10 bases between. The CDR3 runs 14 residues. The DNA for the CDR3 is TGTGCCAGCAGTTATTGGGGAGGCACCGGGGAGCTGTTTTTT. Translating gives CASSYWGGTGELFF.

This clonotype was seen at least ten times. This chain uses TRBV2 with TRBJ2-3, with 11 bases identical to TRBD2. The V gene end was trimmed by 7 bases and the J gene end by 3 bases; junction bases not matched to a gene: 12. Germline V gene sequence: CDR1 SNHLY, CDR2 FYNNEI. The CDR3 is 17 residues long. CDR3 nucleotide sequence: TGTGCCAGCACTCTATTCCTGACTAGCGGGGTAACAGATACGCAGTATTTT. It is translated as CASTLFLTSGVTDTQYF.